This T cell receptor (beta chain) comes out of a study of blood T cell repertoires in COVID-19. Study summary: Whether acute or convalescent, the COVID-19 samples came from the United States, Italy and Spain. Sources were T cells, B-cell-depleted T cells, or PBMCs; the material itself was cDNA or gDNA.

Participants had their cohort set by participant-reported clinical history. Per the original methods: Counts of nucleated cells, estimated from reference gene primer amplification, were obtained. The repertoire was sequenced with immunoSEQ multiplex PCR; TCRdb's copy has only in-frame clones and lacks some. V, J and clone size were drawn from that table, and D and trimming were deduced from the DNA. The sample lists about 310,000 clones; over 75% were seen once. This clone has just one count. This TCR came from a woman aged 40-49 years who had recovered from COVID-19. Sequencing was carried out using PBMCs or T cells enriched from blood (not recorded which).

The CDR3 nucleotides read TGTGCCAGCAGCACTCACGGGACTAGCGACTACGAGCAGTACTTC. Translation gives CASSTHGTSDYEQYF. The J gene is TRBJ2-7, the V gene TRBV7-2; 10 bases match TRBD2. The germline CDR1 and CDR2 sequences are SGHTA and FQGNSA. Trimming at V came to 5 bases and at J to 3 bases, leaving 7 bases not matched to a gene. This CDR3 has 15 residues. Looking up the rest from reference TRBV7-2 and TRBJ2-7 gives the full variable domain: GAGVSQSPSNKVTEKGKDVELRCDPISGHTALYWYRQSLGQGLEFLIYFQGNSAPDKSGLPSDRFSAERTGGSVSTLTIQRTQQEDSAVYLCASSTHGTSDYEQYFGPGTRLTVT.